Following are 26 T cell receptor beta chains from one sample sequenced in a study of blood T cell repertoires in COVID-19. The method was immunoSEQ multiplex PCR; TCRdb's version includes in-frame clones alone and lacks a portion of them. The table shows 200,000 to 250,000 clones, with about 87% occurring only once. Sequencing was carried out using PBMCs or T cells enriched from blood (not recorded which). Receptors originate from a woman in her twenties or thirties who had recovered from COVID-19.

J is TRBJ2-7 and V is TRBV7-9, with 8 positions matching TRBD1. V was pared by 5 bases and J by 6 bases, with 12 bases of the junction left unmatched. Germline loops: CDR1 SEHNR, CDR2 FQNEAQ (reference sequence). This CDR3 has 15 amino acids. The CDR3 sequence: CASSPLGTGGAEQYF. CDR3 nucleotides: TGTGCCAGCAGCCCCCTAGGGACAGGTGGCGCCGAGCAGTACTTC.

The sample holds one count of this clone. This chain uses TRBV6-5 with TRBJ1-4; D uncertain. This CDR3 comprises 13 residues. In germline, CDR1 is MNHEY, CDR2 SVGAGI. The V and J ends lost 5 bases and 4 bases respectively, with 8 bases between them. DNA for the CDR3: TGTGCCAGCAGTCGGGGTCTTAATGAAAAACTGTTTTTT. Protein product: CASSRGLNEKLFF.

This chain connects TRBV4-3 to TRBJ1-3; the D gene is possibly TRBD1 (5 bases). Germline lookup yields CDR1 LGHNA and CDR2 YSLEER. Trimming took 0 bases from V and 3 from J, leaving 15 bases between them. This CDR3 region has 17 residues. In DNA form, the CDR3 reads TGCGCCAGCAGCCAAGACCGAGAAGGGGTTGGTGGAAACACCATATATTTT. Its protein is CASSQDREGVGGNTIYF.

This clone was counted a few times. The V gene is TRBV4-3, the J gene TRBJ2-7, with TRBD1 as a possible D gene (5 bases). The V end was cut by 3 bases, the J end by 2 bases, with 14 bases between. CDR3 length: 15 residues. Germline V gives CDR1 LGHNA, CDR2 YSLEER. The CDR3, as DNA: TGCGCCAGCAGCCAGGCGATGACAGATCCCTACGAGCAGTACTTC. It translates to CASSQAMTDPYEQYF.

V is TRBV9 and J is TRBJ2-1; 12 positions match TRBD2. CDR3 length: 14 residues. In germline, CDR1 is SGDLS, CDR2 YYNGEE. Losses at the gene ends were 3 bases for V and 7 bases for J; bases not matched to a gene: 2. CDR3 coding DNA: TGTGCCAGCAGCGCTAGCGGGGGGGCGAATGAGCAGTTCTTC. Protein: CASSASGGANEQFF.

This chain connects TRBV11-2 to TRBJ2-1; 8 positions match TRBD2. This CDR3 comprises 13 residues. The V gene end was trimmed by 7 bases and the J gene end by 8 bases; junction bases not matched to a gene: 7. Germline CDR1 is SGHAT and CDR2 is FQNNGV. Here the CDR3 reads CASNTGGWYEQFF. The CDR3, as DNA: TGTGCCAGCAATACGGGAGGGTGGTATGAGCAGTTCTTC.

This clone was recorded only once. The chain has TRBV6-5 and TRBJ2-7; tentatively, D is TRBD2 (6 bases). Germline values: CDR1 MNHEY, CDR2 SVGAGI. The CDR3 covers 15 residues. The ends were cut back, 7 bases at V and 1 base at J, with 17 bases in the middle. The CDR3 spells CASTPPRGGSYEQYF. CDR3 DNA sequence: TGTGCCAGCACTCCCCCGCGGGGCGGATCCTACGAGCAGTACTTC.

The rearrangement links TRBV5-1 to TRBJ1-4, with TRBD1 matching 8 bases. The CDR3 consists of 14 residues. Germline V CDR1 and CDR2: SGHRS, YFSETQ. J was trimmed by 5 bases and V by 0 bases; bases with no gene match: 0. Here the CDR3 reads CASSLGTGNEKLFF. The CDR3 DNA follows: TGCGCCAGCAGCTTGGGGACAGGGAATGAAAAACTGTTTTTT.

CDR3 sequence reads: CAIRGEETQYF. The CDR3 DNA sequence: TGTGCCATCAGGGGAGAAGAGACCCAGTACTTC. This sequence joins TRBV10-3 and TRBJ2-5, with D maybe TRBD2 (5 bases). Trimming cost V 6 bases and J 3 bases, with 5 bases left between them. This CDR3 comprises 11 residues. The germline CDR1 and CDR2 sequences are ENHRY and SYGVKD.

This clone has a single count. This rearrangement joins TRBV11-2 to TRBJ1-1, with 8 bases aligning to TRBD1. The V and J ends lost 5 bases and 1 base, in that order; junction bases with no gene match: 3. Germline values: CDR1 SGHAT, CDR2 FQNNGV. The CDR3 totals 14 residues. The CDR3 reads CASSRGQANTEAFF. CDR3 nucleotides: TGTGCCAGCAGCCGGGGACAGGCGAACACTGAAGCTTTCTTT.

V and J are TRBV5-8 and TRBJ2-7, with D maybe TRBD1 (6 bases). The CDR3 sequence is 13 residues long. Trimming shortened V by 3 bases and J by 1 base, and 8 bases separated the two germline ends. Germline V gene data show CDR1 as SGHTS and CDR2 as YDEGEE. The CDR3 sequence is CASSSDSSYEQYF. CDR3 bases: TGTGCCAGCAGCTCGGACAGTTCCTACGAGCAGTACTTC.

This chain uses TRBV29-1 with TRBJ2-1; 8 positions agree with TRBD2. Germline assignment: CDR1 SQVTM and CDR2 ANQGSEA. The CDR3 is made up of 13 amino acids. Losses at the gene ends were 8 bases for V and 9 bases for J; bases not matched to a gene: 12. DNA for the CDR3: TGCAGCACAGAACGGGGGGGATTTCCTGAGCAGTTCTTC. Its translation is CSTERGGFPEQFF.

The chain couples TRBV7-2 to TRBJ1-4, with D possibly TRBD1 on 6 matching bases. CDR1 and CDR2 from the germline V gene are SGHTA and FQGNSA. V was clipped by 0 bases and J by 7 bases, with 12 bases between them. The CDR3 totals 15 residues. The CDR3 protein is CASSLAGEGGEKLFF. CDR3 DNA sequence: TGTGCCAGCAGCTTAGCCGGGGAGGGGGGTGAAAAACTGTTTTTT.

The rearrangement links TRBV6-1 to TRBJ2-1; maybe TRBD2 (5 bases). Germline CDR1 is MNHNS and CDR2 is SASEGT. The germline V and J ends were trimmed by 0 bases and 2 bases, with 8 bases remaining between them. This CDR3 is 15 amino acids long. Here the CDR3 DNA reads TGTGCCAGCAGTGAAGCTGCACTAGCCTACAATGAGCAGTTCTTC. It translates to CASSEAALAYNEQFF.

This chain uses TRBV5-4 with TRBJ2-3, with 11 bases aligning to TRBD2. From germline, CDR1 is SGHNT and CDR2 YYREEE (reference sequence). J gave up 3 bases and V 0 bases, and 6 bases lay outside the gene matches. There are 17 residues in the CDR3. CDR3 region: CASSLAQGLAVTDTQYF. Written as DNA, the CDR3 is TGTGCCAGCAGCTTGGCACAGGGACTAGCGGTTACAGATACGCAGTATTTT.

This sequence joins TRBV7-2 and TRBJ2-7, with D uncertain. Germline V gene data show CDR1 as SGHTA and CDR2 as FQGNSA. The V end lost 4 bases, the J end lost 0 bases, and 10 bases lay between the germline ends. This CDR3 contains 14 residues. DNA of the CDR3: TGTGCCAGCAGCTCCAATGGAGTCTCCTACGAGCAGTACTTC. It yields the protein CASSSNGVSYEQYF.

The V gene is TRBV29-1, the J gene TRBJ2-5; possible D gene TRBD1, 6 bases. From germline, CDR1 is SQVTM and CDR2 ANQGSEA. Trimming cost V 4 bases and J 0 bases, with 9 bases left between them. The CDR3 consists of 13 residues. The CDR3 sequence is CSVVTGYQETQYF. The CDR3 region has the DNA TGCAGCGTTGTAACAGGGTACCAAGAGACCCAGTACTTC.

The chain has TRBV7-9 and TRBJ1-1; 9 bases match TRBD1. This CDR3 has 11 amino acids. With V trimmed by 9 bases and J by 11 bases, 7 bases remained unmatched. Looked up from germline, CDR1 is SEHNR and CDR2 is FQNEAQ (reference sequence). The CDR3 reads CASTRDREAFF. The CDR3 nucleotides are TGTGCCAGTACCCGGGACAGGGAGGCTTTCTTT.

V is TRBV19 and J is TRBJ2-1, with 7 positions matching TRBD1. The J segment lost 0 bases and the V segment lost 9 bases, leaving 8 bases of the junction unmatched. CDR1 LNHDA and CDR2 SQIVND come from the germline V gene (reference sequence). The CDR3 sequence is 15 residues long. This CDR3 is CASIGGKSSYNEQFF. The CDR3, as DNA: TGTGCCAGCATAGGGGGCAAGAGCTCCTACAATGAGCAGTTCTTC.

J is TRBJ2-7 and V is TRBV7-2; 13 bases align to TRBD2. Losses at the gene ends were 4 bases for V and 2 bases for J; bases not matched to a gene: 2. CDR1 is SGHTA and CDR2 is FQGNSA in the germline V gene. The CDR3 length is 15 residues. CDR3 amino acids: CASSWTSGGTYEQYF. The CDR3, as DNA: TGTGCCAGCAGCTGGACTAGCGGGGGAACCTACGAGCAGTACTTC.

The gene calls are TRBV5-4 and TRBJ1-2, with 11 bases fitting TRBD1. Trimming removed 4 bases from V and 2 bases from J; junction bases left unmatched: 4. The CDR3 loop spans 15 amino acids. Germline CDR1 reads SGHNT; CDR2 reads YYREEE (reference sequence). CDR3 sequence (DNA): TGTGCCAGCAGCCGGACAGGGGGCGAGAACTATGGCTACACCTTC. It codes for CASSRTGGENYGYTF.

The chain recombines TRBV6-2 or TRBV6-3 with TRBJ1-2; D call uncertain. Trimming took off 3 bases at V and 0 bases at J, with 14 bases between the two ends. The CDR3 sequence is 16 residues long. CDR1 is MNHEY, CDR2 SVGEGT, per germline. For the CDR3, the DNA is TGTGCCAGCAGTTATGTTGCAGCGTCCTCTAACTATGGCTACACCTTC. Its translation is CASSYVAASSNYGYTF.

This rearrangement joins TRBV7-2 to TRBJ2-1; TRBD2 matches 14 bases. CDR1 and CDR2 from the germline V gene are SGHTA and FQGNSA. V shed 3 bases and J 9 bases; nucleotides not matched to a gene: 7. The CDR3 spans 16 residues. The CDR3 reads CASSFKGLAGGTEQFF. CDR3 in DNA: TGTGCCAGCAGCTTTAAAGGACTAGCGGGGGGCACTGAGCAGTTCTTC.

The table lists this clone with a few counts. The chain links TRBV4-1 to TRBJ2-7, with 9 positions matching TRBD1. V dropped 3 bases and J dropped 5; count of bases not matched to a gene: 5. The CDR3 loop spans 14 amino acids. Germline V gives CDR1 MGHRA, CDR2 YSYEKL. The CDR3 region has the DNA TGCGCCAGCAGCCATAGGGACAGGGCGAACGAGCAGTACTTC. Protein product: CASSHRDRANEQYF.

A single count supports this clone. The CDR3 region has the DNA TGTGCCAGCAGCCAAGAGGTCAGGGGAAATCAGCCCCAGCATTTT. Amino acids: CASSQEVRGNQPQHF. This rearrangement joins TRBV4-2 to TRBJ1-5; TRBD1 is a possible D gene (6 bases). The CDR3 is 15 residues long. V was shortened by 0 bases and J by 4 bases, with 10 bases between the two germline ends. CDR1 is LGHNA and CDR2 is YNFKEQ in the germline V gene.

Notes on this clone: Distinct nucleotide sequences in the sample also encode this CDR3. The chain employs TRBV5-6 and TRBJ1-1; D unresolved. Trimming cost V 0 bases and J 4 bases, with 10 bases left between them. The CDR3 has 14 amino acids. Germline V gives CDR1 SGHDT, CDR2 YYEEEE. The CDR3 DNA reads as TGTGCCAGCAGCTTGGAGGTCCGGAGCACTGAAGCTTTCTTT. Translation: CASSLEVRSTEAFF.